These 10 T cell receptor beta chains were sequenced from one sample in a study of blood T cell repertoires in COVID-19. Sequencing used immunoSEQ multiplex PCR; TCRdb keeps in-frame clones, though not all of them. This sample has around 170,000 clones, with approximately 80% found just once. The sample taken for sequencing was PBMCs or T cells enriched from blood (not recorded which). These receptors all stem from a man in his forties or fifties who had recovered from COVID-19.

The CDR3 loop reads CASSFQQKKDQPQHF. The CDR3 bases are TGTGCCAGCAGCTTCCAACAAAAGAAAGATCAGCCCCAGCATTTT. The chain joins TRBV5-4 to TRBJ1-5, with D hard to call. V gave up 2 bases and J gave up 5 bases, with 14 bases separating them. Germline CDR1 reads SGHNT; CDR2 reads YYREEE (reference sequence). The CDR3 length is 15 residues.

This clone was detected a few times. CDR3 DNA sequence: TGTGCCTGGAGTACGGGACAGAGCCCGAATTCACCCCTCCACTTT. It yields the protein CAWSTGQSPNSPLHF. The chain recombines TRBV30 with TRBJ1-6; 7 bases are shared with TRBD1. The germline CDR1 and CDR2 sequences are GTSNPN and SVGIG (reference sequence). The length of the CDR3 is 15 residues. Trimming at V came to 2 bases and at J to 7 bases, leaving 8 bases not matched to a gene.

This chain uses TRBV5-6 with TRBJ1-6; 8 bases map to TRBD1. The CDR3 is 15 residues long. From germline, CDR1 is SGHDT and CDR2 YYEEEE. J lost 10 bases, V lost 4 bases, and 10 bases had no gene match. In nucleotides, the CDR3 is TGTGCCAGCAGCGGTAGGTGGCAGGGGGCCTCACCCCTCCACTTT. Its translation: CASSGRWQGASPLHF.

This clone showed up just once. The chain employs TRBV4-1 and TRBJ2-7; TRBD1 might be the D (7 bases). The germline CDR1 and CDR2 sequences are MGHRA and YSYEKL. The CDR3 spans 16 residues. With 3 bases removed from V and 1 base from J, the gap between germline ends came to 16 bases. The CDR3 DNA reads TGCGCCAGCAGCCACCAGGGGGGCGCGAGATCCTACGAGCAGTACTTC. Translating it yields CASSHQGGARSYEQYF.

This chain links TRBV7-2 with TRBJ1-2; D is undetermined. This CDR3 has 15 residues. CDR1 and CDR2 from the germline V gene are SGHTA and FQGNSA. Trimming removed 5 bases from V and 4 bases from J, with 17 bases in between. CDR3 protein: CASSIVLSGSYGYTF. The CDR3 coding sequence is TGTGCCAGCAGCATAGTTCTCAGCGGAAGCTATGGCTACACCTTC.

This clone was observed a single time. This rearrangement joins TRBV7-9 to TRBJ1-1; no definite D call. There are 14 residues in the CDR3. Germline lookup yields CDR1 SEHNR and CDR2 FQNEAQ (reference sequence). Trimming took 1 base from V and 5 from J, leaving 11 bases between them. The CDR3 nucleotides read TGTGCCAGCAGCTTAGGTCCGGTTTCAACTGAAGCTTTCTTT. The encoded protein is CASSLGPVSTEAFF.

CDR3 amino acids: CASSLAGSSNQPQHF. For the CDR3, the DNA is TGTGCCAGCAGCTTGGCGGGGTCCTCCAATCAGCCCCAGCATTTT. The chain employs TRBV5-6 and TRBJ1-5; D gene uncertain. This CDR3 has 15 residues. Germline V gene sequence: CDR1 SGHDT, CDR2 YYEEEE. V was clipped by 0 bases and J by 3 bases, with 10 bases between them. The full variable domain, in which reference TRBV5-6 and TRBJ1-5 provide the parts outside the CDR3, is DAGVTQSPTHLIKTRGQQVTLRCSPKSGHDTVSWYQQALGQGPQFIFQYYEEEERQRGNFPDRFSGHQFPNYSSELNVNALLLGDSALYLCASSLAGSSNQPQHFGDGTRLSIL.

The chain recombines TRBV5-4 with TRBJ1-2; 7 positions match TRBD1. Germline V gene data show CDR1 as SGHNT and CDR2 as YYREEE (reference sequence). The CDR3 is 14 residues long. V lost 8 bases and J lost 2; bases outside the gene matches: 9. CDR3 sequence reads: CASLDRTKNYGYTF. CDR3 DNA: TGTGCCAGTTTGGACAGGACCAAAAACTATGGCTACACCTTC.

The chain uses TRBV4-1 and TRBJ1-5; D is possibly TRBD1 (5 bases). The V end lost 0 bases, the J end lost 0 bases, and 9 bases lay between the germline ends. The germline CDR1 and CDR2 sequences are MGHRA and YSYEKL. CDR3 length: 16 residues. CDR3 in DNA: TGCGCCAGCAGCCAAGACAGGGTTGTTAGCAATCAGCCCCAGCATTTT. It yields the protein CASSQDRVVSNQPQHF.

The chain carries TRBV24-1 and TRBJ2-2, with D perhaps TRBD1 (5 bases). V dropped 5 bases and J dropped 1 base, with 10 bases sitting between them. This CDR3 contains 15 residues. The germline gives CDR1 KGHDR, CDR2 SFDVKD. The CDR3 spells CATSGRQGNTGELFF. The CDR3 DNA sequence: TGTGCCACCAGTGGAAGGCAGGGGAACACCGGGGAGCTGTTTTTT.